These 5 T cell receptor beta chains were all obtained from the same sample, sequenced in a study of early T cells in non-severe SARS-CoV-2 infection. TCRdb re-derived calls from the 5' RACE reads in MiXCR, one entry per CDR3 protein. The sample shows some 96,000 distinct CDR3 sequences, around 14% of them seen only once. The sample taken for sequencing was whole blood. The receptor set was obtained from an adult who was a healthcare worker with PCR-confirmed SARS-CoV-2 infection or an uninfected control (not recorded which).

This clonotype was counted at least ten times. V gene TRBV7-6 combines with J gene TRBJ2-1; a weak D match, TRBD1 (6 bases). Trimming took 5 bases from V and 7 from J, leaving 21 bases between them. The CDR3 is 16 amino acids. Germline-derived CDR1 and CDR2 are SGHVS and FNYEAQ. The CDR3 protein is CASSIDRYRVLNEQFF. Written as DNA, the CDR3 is TGTGCCAGCAGCATAGATCGGTACAGGGTCTTGAATGAGCAGTTCTTC.

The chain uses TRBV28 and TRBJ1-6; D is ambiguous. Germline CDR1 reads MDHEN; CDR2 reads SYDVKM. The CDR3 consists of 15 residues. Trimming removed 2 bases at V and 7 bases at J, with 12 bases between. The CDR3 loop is CASSLRAGKNSPLHF. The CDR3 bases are TGTGCCAGCAGTTTAAGGGCCGGAAAGAATTCACCCCTCCACTTT. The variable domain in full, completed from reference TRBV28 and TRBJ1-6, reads DVKVTQSSRYLVKRTGEKVFLECVQDMDHENMFWYRQDPGLGLRLIYFSYDVKMKEKGDIPEGYSVSREKKERFSLILESASTNQTSMYLCASSLRAGKNSPLHFGNGTRLTVT.

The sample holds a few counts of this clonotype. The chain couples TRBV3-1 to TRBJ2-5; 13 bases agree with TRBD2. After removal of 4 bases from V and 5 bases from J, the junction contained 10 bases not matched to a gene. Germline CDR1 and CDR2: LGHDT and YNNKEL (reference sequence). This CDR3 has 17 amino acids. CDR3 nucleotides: TGTGCCAGCAGCCCATGGACTAGCGGGAGAGCTGGGGAGACCCAGTACTTC. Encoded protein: CASSPWTSGRAGETQYF.

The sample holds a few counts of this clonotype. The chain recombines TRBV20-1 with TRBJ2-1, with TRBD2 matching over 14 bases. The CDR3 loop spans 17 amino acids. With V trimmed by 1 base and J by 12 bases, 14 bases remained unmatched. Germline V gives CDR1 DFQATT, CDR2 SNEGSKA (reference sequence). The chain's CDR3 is CSARVTGTSGSRSGQFF. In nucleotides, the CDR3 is TGCAGTGCTAGAGTGACCGGGACTAGCGGGAGTCGAAGCGGGCAGTTCTTC.

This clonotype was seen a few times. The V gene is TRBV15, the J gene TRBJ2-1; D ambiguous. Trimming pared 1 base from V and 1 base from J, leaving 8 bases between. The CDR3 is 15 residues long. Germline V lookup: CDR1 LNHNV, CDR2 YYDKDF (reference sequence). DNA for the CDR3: TGTGCCACCAGCAGAGGGAAGCAGTCCTACAATGAGCAGTTCTTC. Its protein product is CATSRGKQSYNEQFF. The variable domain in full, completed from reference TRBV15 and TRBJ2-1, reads DAMVIQNPRYQVTQFGKPVTLSCSQTLNHNVMYWYQQKSSQAPKLLFHYYDKDFNNEADTPDNFQSRRPNTSFCFLDIRSPGLGDTAMYLCATSRGKQSYNEQFFGPGTRLTVL.